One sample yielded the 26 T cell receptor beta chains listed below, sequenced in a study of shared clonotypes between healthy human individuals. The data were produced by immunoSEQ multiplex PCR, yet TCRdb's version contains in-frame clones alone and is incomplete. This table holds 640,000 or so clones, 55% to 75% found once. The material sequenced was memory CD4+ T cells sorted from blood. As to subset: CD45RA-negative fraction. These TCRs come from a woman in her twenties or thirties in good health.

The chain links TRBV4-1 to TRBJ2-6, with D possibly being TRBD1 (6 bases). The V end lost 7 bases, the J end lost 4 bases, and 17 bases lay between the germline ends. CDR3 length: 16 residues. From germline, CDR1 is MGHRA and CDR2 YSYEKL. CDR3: CASTTTGRSGANVLTF. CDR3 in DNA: TGCGCCAGCACGACGACAGGAAGGTCCGGGGCCAACGTCCTGACTTTC.

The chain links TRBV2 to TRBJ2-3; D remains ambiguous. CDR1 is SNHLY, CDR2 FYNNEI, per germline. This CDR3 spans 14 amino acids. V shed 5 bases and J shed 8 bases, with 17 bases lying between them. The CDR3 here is CASSSIASLGTQYF. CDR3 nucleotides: TGTGCCAGCAGTTCGATCGCAAGCTTGGGTACGCAGTATTTT.

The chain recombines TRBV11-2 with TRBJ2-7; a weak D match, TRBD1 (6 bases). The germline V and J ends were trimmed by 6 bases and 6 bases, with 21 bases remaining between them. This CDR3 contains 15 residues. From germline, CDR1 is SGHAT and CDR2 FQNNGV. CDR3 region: CASSGLRGKIGEQYF. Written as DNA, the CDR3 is TGTGCCAGCAGTGGCTTGAGGGGGAAAATCGGCGAGCAGTACTTC.

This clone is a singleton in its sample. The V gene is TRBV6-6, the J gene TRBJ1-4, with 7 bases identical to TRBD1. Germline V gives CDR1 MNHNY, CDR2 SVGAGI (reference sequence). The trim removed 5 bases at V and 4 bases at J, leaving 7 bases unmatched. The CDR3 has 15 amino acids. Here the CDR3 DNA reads TGTGCCAGCAGTCTCCGGGACAGCGATAATGAAAAACTGTTTTTT. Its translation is CASSLRDSDNEKLFF.

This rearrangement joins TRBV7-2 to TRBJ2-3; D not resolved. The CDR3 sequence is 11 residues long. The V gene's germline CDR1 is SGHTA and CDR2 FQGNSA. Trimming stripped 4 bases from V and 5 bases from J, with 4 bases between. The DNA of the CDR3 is TGTGCCAGCAGCTCTAGAGATACGCAGTATTTT. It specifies CASSSRDTQYF. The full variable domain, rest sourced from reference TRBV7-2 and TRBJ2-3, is GAGVSQSPSNKVTEKGKDVELRCDPISGHTALYWYRQSLGQGLEFLIYFQGNSAPDKSGLPSDRFSAERTGGSVSTLTIQRTQQEDSAVYLCASSSRDTQYFGPGTRLTVL.

CDR3 sequence reads: CASSPGQGANTDTQYF. DNA of the CDR3: TGCGCCAGCAGCCCGGGACAGGGGGCAAACACAGATACGCAGTATTTT. V usage is TRBV5-1 and J usage is TRBJ2-3; 12 positions match TRBD1. CDR1 is SGHRS and CDR2 is YFSETQ in the germline V gene. With V trimmed by 4 bases and J by 2 bases, 5 bases remained unmatched. CDR3 length: 16 residues.

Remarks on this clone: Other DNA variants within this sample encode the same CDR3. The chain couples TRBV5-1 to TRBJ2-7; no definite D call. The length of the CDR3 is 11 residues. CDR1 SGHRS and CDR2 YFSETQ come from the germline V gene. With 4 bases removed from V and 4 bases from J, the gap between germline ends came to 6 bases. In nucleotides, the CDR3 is TGCGCCAGCAGCGAAGGTTACGAGCAGTACTTC. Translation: CASSEGYEQYF.

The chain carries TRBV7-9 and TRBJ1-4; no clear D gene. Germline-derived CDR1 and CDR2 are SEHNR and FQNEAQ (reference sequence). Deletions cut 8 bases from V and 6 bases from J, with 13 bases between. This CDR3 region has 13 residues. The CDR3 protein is CASASSRDEKLFF. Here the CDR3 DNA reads TGTGCCAGCGCTTCTTCAAGGGATGAAAAACTGTTTTTT. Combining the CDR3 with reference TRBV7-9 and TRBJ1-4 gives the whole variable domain DTGVSQNPRHKITKRGQNVTFRCDPISEHNRLYWYRQTLGQGPEFLTYFQNEAQLEKSRLLSDRFSAERPKGSFSTLEIQRTEQGDSAMYLCASASSRDEKLFFGSGTQLSVL.

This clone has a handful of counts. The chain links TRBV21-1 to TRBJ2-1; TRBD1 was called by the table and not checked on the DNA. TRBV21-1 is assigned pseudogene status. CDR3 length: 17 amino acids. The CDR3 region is CASSSTGNPSSYNEQFF. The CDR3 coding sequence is TGTGCCAGCAGTTCCACAGGGAACCCCAGCTCCTACAATGAGCAGTTCTTC.

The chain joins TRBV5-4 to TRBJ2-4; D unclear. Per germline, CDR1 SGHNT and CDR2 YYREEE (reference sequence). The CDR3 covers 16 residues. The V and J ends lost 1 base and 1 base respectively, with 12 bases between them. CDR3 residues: CASSLKMARAKNIQYF. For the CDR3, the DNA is TGTGCCAGCAGCTTGAAAATGGCTCGGGCCAAAAACATTCAGTACTTC.

CDR3 bases: TGTGCCAGCAGCTTAGGTCTTAGCGGGCCGGCAGAGACCCAGTACTTC. This translates into CASSLGLSGPAETQYF. The chain combines TRBV7-6 with TRBJ2-5; 7 bases line up with TRBD2. The ends lost 1 base at V and 4 bases at J; junction bases unmatched: 9. Looked up from germline, CDR1 is SGHVS and CDR2 is FNYEAQ. The CDR3 length is 16 residues.

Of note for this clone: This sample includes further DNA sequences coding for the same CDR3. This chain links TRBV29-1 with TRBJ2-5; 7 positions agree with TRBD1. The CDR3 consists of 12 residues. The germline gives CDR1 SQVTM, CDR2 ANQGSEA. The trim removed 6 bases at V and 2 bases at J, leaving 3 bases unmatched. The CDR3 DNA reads TGCAGCGTCCGACAGGGTCAAGAGACCCAGTACTTC. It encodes CSVRQGQETQYF.

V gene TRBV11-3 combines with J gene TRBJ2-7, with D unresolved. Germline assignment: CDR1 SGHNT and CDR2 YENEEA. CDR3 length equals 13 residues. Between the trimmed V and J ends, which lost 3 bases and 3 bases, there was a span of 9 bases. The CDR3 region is CASSFSTVYEQYF. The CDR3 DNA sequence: TGTGCCAGCAGCTTCTCCACAGTCTACGAGCAGTACTTC.

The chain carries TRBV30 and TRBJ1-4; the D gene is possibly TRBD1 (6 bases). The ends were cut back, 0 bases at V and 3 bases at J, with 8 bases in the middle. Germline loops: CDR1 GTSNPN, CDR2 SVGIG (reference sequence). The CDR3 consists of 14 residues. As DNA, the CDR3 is TGTGCCTGGAGTGTAGGGGGGTCTAATGAAAAACTGTTTTTT. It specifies CAWSVGGSNEKLFF.

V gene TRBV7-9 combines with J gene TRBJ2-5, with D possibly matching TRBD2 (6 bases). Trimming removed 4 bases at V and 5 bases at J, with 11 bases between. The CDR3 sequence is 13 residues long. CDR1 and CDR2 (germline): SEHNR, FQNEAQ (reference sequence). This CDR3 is CASSSRDWETQYF. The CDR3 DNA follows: TGTGCCAGCAGCTCCCGGGACTGGGAGACCCAGTACTTC.

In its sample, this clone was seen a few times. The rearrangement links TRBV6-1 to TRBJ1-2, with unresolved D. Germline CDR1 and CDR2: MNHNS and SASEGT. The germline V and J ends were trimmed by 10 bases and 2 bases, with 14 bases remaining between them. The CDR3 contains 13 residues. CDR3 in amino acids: CATKGGENYGYTF. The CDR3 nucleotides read TGTGCCACCAAGGGTGGGGAGAACTATGGCTACACCTTC.

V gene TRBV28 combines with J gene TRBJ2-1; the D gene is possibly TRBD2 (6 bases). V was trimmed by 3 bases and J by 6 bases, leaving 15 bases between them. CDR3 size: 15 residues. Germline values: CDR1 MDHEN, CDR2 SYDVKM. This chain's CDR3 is CASSLPGTSSNEQFF. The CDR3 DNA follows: TGTGCCAGCAGTTTGCCCGGGACTTCCAGCAATGAGCAGTTCTTC.

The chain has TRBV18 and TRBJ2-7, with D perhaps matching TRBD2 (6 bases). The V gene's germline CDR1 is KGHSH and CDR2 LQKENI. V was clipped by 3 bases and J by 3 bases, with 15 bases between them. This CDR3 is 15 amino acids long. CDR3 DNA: TGTGCCAGCTCACCCGGGGCGGGAACCCTCTACGAGCAGTACTTC. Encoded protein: CASSPGAGTLYEQYF.

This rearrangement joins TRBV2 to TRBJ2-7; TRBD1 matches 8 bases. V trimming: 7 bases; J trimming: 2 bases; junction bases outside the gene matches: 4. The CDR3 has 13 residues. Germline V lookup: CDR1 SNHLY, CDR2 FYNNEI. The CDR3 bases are TGTGCCAGCAAGGGACAGGCGACCTACGAGCAGTACTTC. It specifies CASKGQATYEQYF. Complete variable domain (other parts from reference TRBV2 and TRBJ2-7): EPEVTQTPSHQVTQMGQEVILRCVPISNHLYFYWYRQILGQKVEFLVSFYNNEISEKSEIFDDQFSVERPDGSNFTLKIRSTKLEDSAMYFCASKGQATYEQYFGPGTRLTVT.

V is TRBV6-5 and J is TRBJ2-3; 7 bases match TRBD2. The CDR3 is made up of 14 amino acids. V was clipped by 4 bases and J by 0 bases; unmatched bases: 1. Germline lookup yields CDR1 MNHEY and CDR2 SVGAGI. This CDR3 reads CASSWGGSTDTQYF. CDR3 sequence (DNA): TGTGCCAGCAGTTGGGGGGGGAGCACAGATACGCAGTATTTT.

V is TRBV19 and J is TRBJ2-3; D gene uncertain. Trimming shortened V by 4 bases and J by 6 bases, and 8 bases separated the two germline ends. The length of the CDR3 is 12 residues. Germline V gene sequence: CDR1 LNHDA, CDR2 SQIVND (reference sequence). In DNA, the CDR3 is TGTGCCAGTAGTAGGATTTTGGATACGCAGTATTTT. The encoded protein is CASSRILDTQYF.

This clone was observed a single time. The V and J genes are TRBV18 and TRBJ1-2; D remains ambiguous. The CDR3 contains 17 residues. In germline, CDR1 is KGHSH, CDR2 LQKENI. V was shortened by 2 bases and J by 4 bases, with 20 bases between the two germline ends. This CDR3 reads CASSPGSPAQVGYGYTF. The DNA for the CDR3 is TGTGCCAGCTCACCAGGCTCCCCAGCCCAGGTCGGCTATGGCTACACCTTC.

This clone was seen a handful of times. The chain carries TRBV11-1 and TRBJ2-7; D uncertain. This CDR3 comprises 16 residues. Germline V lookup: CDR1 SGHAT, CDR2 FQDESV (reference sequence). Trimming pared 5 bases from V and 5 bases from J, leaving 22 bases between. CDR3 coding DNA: TGTGCCAGCAGCCCGCTCGCGTCATCCCTGCGGCACGAGCAGTACTTC. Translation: CASSPLASSLRHEQYF.

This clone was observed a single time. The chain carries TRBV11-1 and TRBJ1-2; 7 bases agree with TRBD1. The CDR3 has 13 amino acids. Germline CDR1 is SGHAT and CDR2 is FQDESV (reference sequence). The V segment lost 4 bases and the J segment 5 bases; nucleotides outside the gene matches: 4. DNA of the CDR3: TGTGCCAGCAGCTCCCCGACAGGGTATGGCTACACCTTC. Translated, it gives CASSSPTGYGYTF.

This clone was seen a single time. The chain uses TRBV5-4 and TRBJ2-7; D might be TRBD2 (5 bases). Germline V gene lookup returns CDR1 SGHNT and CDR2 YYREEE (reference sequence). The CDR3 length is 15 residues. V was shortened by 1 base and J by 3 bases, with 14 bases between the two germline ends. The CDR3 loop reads CASSLNPGNVYEQYF. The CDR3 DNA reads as TGTGCCAGCAGCTTGAATCCCGGGAATGTCTACGAGCAGTACTTC. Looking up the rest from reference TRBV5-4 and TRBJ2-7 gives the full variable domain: ETGVTQSPTHLIKTRGQQVTLRCSSQSGHNTVSWYQQALGQGPQFIFQYYREEENGRGNFPPRFSGLQFPNYSSELNVNALELDDSALYLCASSLNPGNVYEQYFGPGTRLTVT.

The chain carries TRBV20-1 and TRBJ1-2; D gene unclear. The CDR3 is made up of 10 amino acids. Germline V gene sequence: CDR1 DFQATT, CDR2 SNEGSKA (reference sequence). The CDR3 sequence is CSLPYYGYTF. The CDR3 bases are TGCAGCTTGCCCTACTATGGCTACACCTTC.